One TCR beta chain is described in this entry. Its antigen is unidentified. These data originate in a study of T cell repertoires in cytomegalovirus infection. Whole-study results and caveats: Carriers of CMV plus the relevant HLA were identified by cumulative public TCR beta family frequency.

MiXCR was run by TCRdb on the reads, yielding one entry per CDR3 protein. This table has some 440,000 distinct CDR3 sequences, approximately 30% appearing once. Trimming shortened V by 4 bases and J by 1 base, and 12 bases separated the two germline ends. CDR1 and CDR2 from the germline V gene are SGHVT and SQSDAQ. The CDR3 spans 15 residues. The chain combines TRBV7-4 with TRBJ2-3; D may match TRBD1 or TRBD2 (6 bases each). The TCR originated in a human donor in good health (CMV status not recorded). Some clones in this sample may be carry-over from other donors' samples. Sequenced input: PBMCs. This CDR3 is CASSSLGGRTDTQYF. DNA for the CDR3: TGTGCCAGCAGCTCCCTCGGGGGCCGCACAGATACGCAGTATTTT.